The clone carrying this T cell receptor beta chain was counted only a few times. What it binds is unknown. The method was immunoSEQ multiplex PCR; TCRdb's version includes in-frame clones alone and lacks a portion of them. There are approximately 120,000 clones in the sample; around 87% occur only once, and about 4.5% lies in the top ten. These data originate in a study of T cell responses to AZD1222 COVID-19 vaccine. Study results and caveats: Seropositive status at baseline applied to only 5 to 7 AZD1222 recipients. CD4 TCRs covered the whole spike, strongest at regions 160-218 and 743-854. Reportedly, nearly half of unique spike TCRs recognized epitopes outside B.1.351/B.1.1.7 mutations.

Pooling covered second doses at about 4 or about 12 weeks. The ends lost 4 bases at V and 11 bases at J; junction bases unmatched: 8. The CDR3 covers 13 residues. The material sequenced was peripheral blood, taken 28 days after the second AZD1222 dose. The sequence was collected from an adult who received the AZD1222 COVID-19 vaccine. V usage is TRBV5-3 and J usage is TRBJ1-1; TRBD1 matches at 10 bases. TRBV5-3 is known as an ORF, though its function is uncertain. The CDR3 region is CARSVRQGADAFF. For the CDR3, the DNA is TGTGCCAGAAGCGTACGACAGGGGGCGGACGCTTTCTTT.